This TCR beta chain was sequenced during a study of cytomegalovirus exposure and HLA in healthy donors (TCRdb year 2017). Background for the entire study: An earlier analysis of around 600 of the donors reported approximately 290 Gb of sequence data and roughly 110 million unique TCR beta sequences from some 180 million T cells. An early release covering roughly 640 HLA-typed donors comprised 300 to 350 gigabases of sequencing data and tens of millions of unique TCR sequences. Among the approximately 420 genotyped donors, about 83% belonged to the genetic ancestry cluster associated with self-reported Caucasian donors. The study was designed to test whether signatures of past pathogen exposure could be identified by cataloging public T cell receptors. Using immunosequencing, the study profiled T cell repertoires from 500 to 800 subjects and related those repertoires to cytomegalovirus serostatus. In addition to the first cohort of 650 to 750 subjects, a separate validation cohort of 130 or so different subjects was used. To predict cytomegalovirus infection status, the study brought together high-throughput TCR immunosequencing, statistical association of individual TCRs with disease status, and machine learning. A later analysis re-examined previously published TCR beta repertoires from more than 600 donors and added high-resolution HLA genotyping to investigate patterns of TCR occurrence. The later analysis used no new phenotypic data to find candidate immune exposures, relying instead on TCR beta sequences and their occurrence across donors. In an earlier analysis of roughly 540 of the donors, high-throughput TCR beta sequencing was used to judge whether each TCR beta V gene segment behaved as functional or pseudogenic. Donor age, sex, ethnicity and CMV serostatus were compiled alongside the repertoire data. A later genetic analysis took genome-wide SNP genotypes for about 55% of the 666 donors and used that subset as a discovery cohort. All discovery cohort repertoires had been generated using a single sequencing platform. HLA typing included class I and class II loci at four-digit resolution. Typing coverage differed by locus: A, B, C, DRB1 and DQB1 were typed in about 620-630 donors, DQA1 in 522, DPA1 in some 600, and DPB1 in just under 490. About five DR-DQ haplotypes were handled as single units for association and clustering because linkage in the cohort was strong. On average, around 230,000 unique TCR beta nucleotide sequences were sequenced per donor among several hundred genotyped donors of the cohort, with around 19% of those sequences being non-productive. On the study overall, not on this receptor specifically: A total of 150 or so TCR beta chains were listed by the study as associated with cytomegalovirus. In a later analysis, HLA-associated TCR beta chains showed more clonal expansion and lower generation probabilities than non-associated chains that were equally common. The authors suggested that the approach could potentially be generalized to other disease states and immunological phenotypes. Because some donors lacked HLA typing at each locus, the association tests relied only on the typed subset. V-gene and J-gene trimming of TCR beta chains was associated with a missense DCLRE1C variant in a later genetic analysis, and the association was replicated in an independent cohort. In a later analysis, the rate of TCR association differed among HLA loci, with DRB1 alleles having the most associated TCRs and HLA-C alleles having the fewest. The sequencing pipeline was judged likely to have produced a cluster of highly shared sequence variants as a technical artifact. According to a later analysis, parvovirus B19, influenza, CMV and Epstein-Barr virus appeared linked to several top co-occurrence clusters. In a later genetic analysis, fewer N-insertions in productive TCRs were reported among donors in an Asian-associated ancestry cluster than the roughly 700-donor mean. When HLA alleles, especially DR and DQ, strongly co-occurred, TCR associations were difficult to assign to individual alleles. Some IMGT-functional V segments, including TRBV6-2 and TRBV6-3, could not be distinguished by the 87-base-pair reads and were therefore excluded. Immune exposure information for the cohort was limited to CMV serostatus. Linkage disequilibrium might explain the correlated functional status among segregating V segments, but an unknown experimental factor could not be excluded. A few of the identified cytomegalovirus-associated TCR beta chains were confirmed in vitro to be specific for cytomegalovirus antigens. A further reported finding was that TCR beta sequences accurately predicted the HLA-A and HLA-B alleles for most subjects in the first cohort. Only TCR beta chains were sequenced in this cohort, and the absence of alpha or paired-chain data limited detectable features. A later analysis associated 17,000 or so TCR beta sequences with specific HLA alleles at a false discovery rate of 0.05. In both the original and validation cohorts, the classifier was reported to diagnose cytomegalovirus status with high specificity and sensitivity. The earlier analysis of about 600 of the donors excluded around 17 rarely observed V segments, including chromosome 9 orphons, because counts were too low. The presence/absence analyses assumed that sequencing depth was roughly uniform across donors, and that assumption may not be true. Most TCR sequences were observed very rarely across donors, whereas some public TCRs were present in many individuals. Broadly in line with IMGT annotations, most TCR beta V segments showed up in productive rearrangements about 87% or about 30% of the time in an earlier analysis of roughly 590 of the donors. Most CMV-associated TCR beta chains appeared to be HLA-restricted in a later analysis, and the HLA associations seemed to be driven largely by CMV exposure.

Libraries were made using the immunoSEQ multiplex PCR assay. For the multiplex PCR, a mixture combining 60 forward primers for TCR Vbeta segments and 13 reverse primers for TCR Jbeta segments was used. Amplification of the CDR3 region of rearranged TCR beta genes was performed with a multiplex PCR assay on genomic DNA. On the Illumina HiSeq System, the amplified TCR beta libraries were sequenced as 87-base-pair reads. On the study's bioinformatics: A later analysis counted approximately 84 million unique TCR beta chains across the roughly 700 repertoires, and roughly 9.9 million of these chains were shared by at least two donors. Raw reads were error-corrected and collapsed into unique sequences by a nearest-neighbor algorithm in which closely related sequences were merged to remove PCR and sequencing errors. To assign V, D and J gene segments, CDR3 sequences were aligned to IMGT reference sequences. For a sequence to be retained, a match of at least six nucleotides was required to both a V gene segment and a J gene segment. Rearrangements were classified as productive when the CDR3 lacked stop codons and remained in frame with V and J, and all other rearrangements were classified as non-productive. Following IMGT convention, CDR3 was defined as the stretch from the second conserved V-encoded cysteine up to the conserved J-encoded phenylalanine. In an earlier analysis of around 600 of the donors, sequences lacking an unambiguous match to a single V gene segment were excluded. An earlier analysis of over 450 of the donors classified V segments as functional when productive rearrangements were above 56.7% and as segregating when the standard deviation between donors was above 5%. To diagnose cytomegalovirus status from the catalog of TCR beta chain sequences, a statistical classification framework was built. V and J gene assignment, in a later analysis, came from comparing TCR nucleotide sequences with IMGT/GENE-DB human TR gene sequences. A later analysis assigned CDR3 sequences and most-parsimonious VDJ recombination scenarios with the TCRdist pipeline. In a later analysis, each TCR beta chain was defined by its CDR3 amino acid sequence together with its V-gene family, and reads lacking a unique V-gene family were excluded. A later analysis removed several hundred highly shared, low-generation-probability nucleotide sequences to deal with suspected cross-contamination and a sequencing artifact. In a later analysis, a clonal expansion index was calculated for each public chain from normalized within-repertoire ranks of inferred template counts. A later analysis computed generation probabilities with a VDJ recombination model fitted to out-of-frame rearrangements, and checked the results against IGoR. A later analysis scored TCR-TCR, TCR-HLA and TCR-CMV co-occurrence with hypergeometric tests, applying a repertoire-size bias correction to TCR pairs. A later analysis estimated false discovery rates by permuting HLA or CMV assignments 20 times. A later analysis grouped co-occurring TCRs with DBSCAN, adding TCRdist sequence similarity when clustering within HLA-allele-positive subsets. For co-occurrence clustering, repertoires with fewer than 30,000 or more than 120,000 public chains were excluded, along with 4 to 6 repertoires with anomalous nucleotide sharing. TCRdb carries this immuneACCESS record with in-frame sequences only. Its versions omit some clonotypes, under half of them owing to an unresolved V gene in the studies checked, with the rest unexplained. V and J calls and clone size are those listed in that table; D and trimming were worked out from the DNA. This sample comprises about 130,000 clones, 80% of them detected only once. The ten biggest clones cover around 3% of the sample.

Trimming leaves V shorter by 4 bases and J shorter by 6 bases, with the junction holding 9 bases beyond the gene matches. The CDR3 runs 15 amino acids, cysteine and phenylalanine included. Here the CDR3 DNA is all that survives: 45 bases in frame from base 1. CDR1 and CDR2, looked up from the germline V gene, are SGHRS and YFSETQ. This clone was seen once. Its antigen remains undetermined. No base quality information exists; no much larger clone differs at one position. The cohort consisted of 666 healthy bone marrow donors. All cohort members were sampled while nominally healthy, although unrecorded immune exposures were likely present. The donor tested CMV seronegative, placing the donor among the 352 seronegative members of the cohort. Each donor provided a peripheral blood sample, and peripheral blood mononuclear cells were used for TCR beta sequencing. The Qiagen DNeasy Blood Extraction Kit was used to extract genomic DNA from the blood cell samples.

The material sequenced was PBMCs. The V and J genes are TRBV5-1 and TRBJ1-4; 7 bases in between match TRBD1. This clonotype was sampled from a male donor in good health and CMV-seronegative. The nucleotides read TGCGCCAGCAGCCCGTCGATTACAGGGGATGAAAAACTGTTTTTT. This is translated as CASSPSITGDEKLFF.